This TCR beta chain was recorded in a study of T cell responses to AZD1222 COVID-19 vaccine. General study findings and limits: The donor group comprised mostly white British people and more females; the analysis possibly underestimated clonal diversity. Sampling captured repertoires only after the peak T cell response. Only 5 or 6 people who got AZD1222 tested seropositive at baseline.

The method was immunoSEQ multiplex PCR; TCRdb's version includes in-frame clones alone and lacks a portion of them. The data show under 200,000 clones, just over 90% seen once. A note on this clone: Its antigen remains unknown.

This CDR3 is 13 amino acids long. V dropped 4 bases and J dropped 6 bases, with 9 bases sitting between them. Germline lookup yields CDR1 SGHVS and CDR2 FQNEAQ. The chain has TRBV7-8 and TRBJ2-2; D unresolved. Sequencing used peripheral blood, obtained 28 days after the second AZD1222 dose. The sequence was obtained from an adult who received the AZD1222 COVID-19 vaccine. Written as DNA, the CDR3 is TGTGCCAGCAGCTCCGAAGGCTCCGGGGAGCTGTTTTTT. This encodes CASSSEGSGELFF.